These T cell receptor beta chains were read from a single sample in a study of blood T cell repertoires in COVID-19. Repertoires were generated with immunoSEQ multiplex PCR, while TCRdb's copy carries only in-frame clones and drops some. The sample lists 150,000 to 200,000 clones; 88% were seen once. Material: PBMCs or T cells enriched from blood (not recorded which). These TCRs come from a woman aged 18-30 years who had recovered from COVID-19. CDR3s include the opening cysteine and the closing phenylalanine or tryptophan. A D gene is named only where the DNA matches it firmly. Clone size is given for some rows only: seen once, a few or many times, or a class if the clone is expanded.

D gene,J gene,V gene,CDR3 length,clone size,CDR3 protein,CDR3 DNA
TRBD2,TRBJ2-5,TRBV18,15,.,CASSPIAGKGETQYF,TGTGCCAGCTCACCGATAGCGGGAAAGGGAGAGACCCAGTACTTC
.,TRBJ1-2,TRBV5-1,14,.,CASSFGRAEYGYTF,TGCGCCAGCAGCTTCGGCAGGGCGGAGTATGGCTACACCTTC
.,TRBJ2-3,TRBV23-1,15,.,CASKIQGRGTDTQYF,TGCGCCAGCAAAATACAGGGACGGGGCACAGATACGCAGTATTTT
TRBD1,TRBJ1-2,TRBV30,15,.,CAWSQHTGQNYGYTF,TGTGCCTGGAGTCAACATACGGGACAGAACTATGGCTACACCTTC
.,TRBJ1-1,TRBV18,16,.,CASSPESQRMNTEAFF,TGTGCCAGCTCACCCGAATCCCAGAGGATGAACACTGAAGCTTTCTTT
TRBD1,TRBJ1-2,TRBV7-6,16,.,CASSSWDRMINYGYTF,TGTGCCAGCAGCTCCTGGGACAGGATGATTAACTATGGCTACACCTTC
.,TRBJ2-3,TRBV7-6,16,.,CASSLAGGTYTDTQYF,TGTGCCAGCAGCTTAGCTGGAGGGACCTACACAGATACGCAGTATTTT
.,TRBJ2-7,TRBV7-7,13,once,CASSLGGPYEQYF,TGTGCTAGCAGCTTGGGGGGACCCTACGAGCAGTACTTC
TRBD1,TRBJ2-7,TRBV5-4,15,.,CASSSGGRAGWEQYF,TGTGCCAGCAGCTCAGGGGGCAGGGCGGGTTGGGAGCAGTACTTC
.,TRBJ1-4,TRBV6-6,14,.,CASSSTGLGEKLFF,TGTGCCAGCAGTTCCACAGGTTTAGGGGAAAAACTGTTTTTT
TRBD1,TRBJ1-2,TRBV2,15,.,CASSETTGTEYGYTF,TGTGCCAGCAGTGAAACAACCGGGACAGAATATGGCTACACCTTC
.,TRBJ1-2,TRBV18,15,.,CASSQAEVSGHGYTF,TGTGCCAGCTCACAGGCGGAAGTGTCAGGGCATGGCTACACCTTC
TRBD2,TRBJ2-7,TRBV6-5,16,.,CASRYGLAGLAYEQYF,TGTGCCAGCAGATACGGACTAGCGGGCCTCGCCTACGAGCAGTACTTC
.,TRBJ1-1,TRBV5-6,13,.,CASSLEGFTEAFF,TGTGCCAGCAGCTTGGAGGGGTTCACTGAAGCTTTCTTT
.,TRBJ2-3,TRBV21-1,13,.,CASSKASTDTQYF,TGTGCCAGCAGCAAAGCCTCCACAGATACGCAGTATTTT
.,TRBJ1-2,TRBV3-1/TRBV3-2,14,.,CASSQVVGRDGYTF,TGTGCCAGCAGCCAAGTAGTTGGGAGGGATGGCTACACCTTC
TRBD1,TRBJ1-1,TRBV19,15,.,CASSAPGQLNTEAFF,TGTGCCAGTAGTGCCCCGGGACAGCTGAACACTGAAGCTTTCTTT
.,TRBJ1-1,TRBV7-2,13,.,CASSPFSNTEAFF,TGTGCCAGCAGCCCCTTCTCGAACACTGAAGCTTTCTTT
TRBD2,TRBJ2-1,TRBV2,15,.,CASRETSGMINEQFF,TGTGCCAGCAGAGAGACTAGCGGAATGATCAATGAGCAGTTCTTC
.,TRBJ1-6,TRBV20-1,14,.,CSASSRSYNSPLHF,TGCAGTGCTAGTTCGCGCTCCTATAATTCACCCCTCCACTTT
TRBD1,TRBJ1-5,TRBV5-6,16,.,CASSLGAGTGSVAQHF,TGTGCCAGCAGCTTGGGGGCCGGGACAGGGTCCGTAGCCCAGCATTTT
TRBD1,TRBJ2-2,TRBV2,15,few,CASSNRQGSNGELFF,TGTGCCAGCAGTAACAGACAGGGAAGTAACGGGGAGCTGTTTTTT
.,TRBJ1-1,TRBV5-1,13,.,CASSLGANTEAFF,TGCGCCAGCAGCTTGGGAGCGAACACTGAAGCTTTCTTT
.,TRBJ1-2,TRBV28,15,.,CASSLIGSSYYGYTF,TGTGCCAGCAGTTTAATTGGGAGTTCGTACTATGGCTACACCTTC
TRBD1,TRBJ2-3,TRBV6-5,15,many,CASNKGTGGTDTQYF,TGTGCCAGCAATAAAGGGACAGGGGGCACAGATACGCAGTATTTT
.,TRBJ1-1,TRBV9,14,once,CASSVVYSYTEAFF,TGTGCCAGCAGCGTAGTGTACAGCTACACTGAAGCTTTCTTT
.,TRBJ2-3,TRBV27,13,.,CASSLDRGDTQYF,TGTGCCAGCAGTTTAGATCGGGGAGATACGCAGTATTTT
TRBD2,TRBJ2-7,TRBV3-1/TRBV3-2,14,.,CASSHSGSSYEQYF,TGTGCCAGCAGCCATAGCGGGAGCTCCTACGAGCAGTACTTC
.,TRBJ2-1,TRBV9,17,few,CASSVFAEVSSYNEQFF,TGTGCCAGCAGCGTATTTGCGGAAGTTAGCTCCTACAATGAGCAGTTCTTC
TRBD1,TRBJ1-1,TRBV7-9,13,once,CASTADRDTEAFF,TGTGCCAGCACCGCCGACAGGGACACTGAAGCTTTCTTT
.,TRBJ2-7,TRBV6-5,14,.,CASSLSVVSYEQYF,TGTGCCAGCAGTCTCTCCGTCGTCTCCTACGAGCAGTACTTC
TRBD2,TRBJ2-7,TRBV15,15,.,CATSRGLAGRYEQYF,TGTGCCACCAGCAGAGGGCTAGCGGGCCGCTACGAGCAGTACTTC
.,TRBJ1-4,TRBV5-8,17,.,CASSPGQGVATNEKLFF,TGTGCCAGCAGCCCCGGACAAGGAGTTGCAACTAATGAAAAACTGTTTTTT
.,TRBJ1-5,TRBV5-5,16,.,CASSSQGGLSNQPQHF,TGTGCCAGCAGCTCACAGGGTGGGCTTAGCAATCAGCCCCAGCATTTT
.,TRBJ1-1,TRBV30,11,once,CAWRGQGEAFF,TGTGCCTGGAGGGGCCAGGGGGAAGCTTTCTTT
.,TRBJ2-5,TRBV3-1/TRBV3-2,15,once,CASSQDVSGGETQYF,TGTGCCAGCAGCCAAGATGTCAGCGGAGGGGAGACCCAGTACTTC
.,TRBJ1-4,TRBV28,14,once,CASGLPGSNEKLFF,TGTGCCAGCGGGTTACCGGGATCTAATGAAAAACTGTTTTTT
.,TRBJ1-2,TRBV27,15,.,CASSFTLGQHYGYTF,TGTGCCAGCAGTTTTACCCTTGGACAGCACTATGGCTACACCTTC
TRBD1,TRBJ1-2,TRBV24-1,15,.,CATSDPGQASYGYTF,TGTGCCACCAGTGATCCAGGACAGGCCTCCTATGGCTACACCTTC
.,TRBJ1-3,TRBV6-5,15,few,CASSPQGSRLNTIYF,TGTGCCAGCAGCCCACAGGGATCTAGGTTAAACACCATATATTTT
TRBD1,TRBJ1-1,TRBV9,13,.,CASHPSGGTEAFF,TGTGCCAGCCACCCCTCAGGGGGCACTGAAGCTTTCTTT
.,TRBJ2-3,TRBV4-2,16,.,CASSQDAPSGTDTQYF,TGTGCCAGCAGCCAAGATGCCCCGTCGGGCACAGATACGCAGTATTTT
.,TRBJ1-2,TRBV4-1,18,.,CASNNPAKRPAHGYGYTF,TGCGCCAGTAATAACCCGGCTAAGCGACCCGCCCATGGCTATGGCTACACCTTC
TRBD1,TRBJ2-7,TRBV6-2/TRBV6-3,17,.,CASSYSTGGSRFYEQYF,TGTGCCAGCAGTTACTCGACAGGGGGCAGTCGGTTCTACGAGCAGTACTTC
TRBD1,TRBJ2-7,TRBV29-1,14,.,CSVFLRQGYGEQYF,TGCAGCGTTTTTCTAAGACAGGGGTACGGCGAGCAGTACTTC
.,TRBJ2-3,TRBV7-3,14,.,CASSFGGSTDTQYF,TGTGCCAGCAGCTTTGGCGGGAGCACAGATACGCAGTATTTT
.,TRBJ1-5,TRBV25-1,15,.,CASSESGSGNQPQHF,TGTGCCAGCAGTGAGTCAGGGTCTGGCAATCAGCCCCAGCATTTT
TRBD1,TRBJ1-2,TRBV4-1,15,.,CASSQEEGAAYGYTF,TGCGCCAGCAGCCAAGAAGAGGGGGCGGCCTATGGCTACACCTTC
TRBD2,TRBJ2-3,TRBV13,19,.,CASSLRELGWGSGADTQYF,TGTGCCAGCAGCTTAAGGGAACTAGGCTGGGGAAGCGGGGCAGATACGCAGTATTTT
.,TRBJ2-1,TRBV30,13,.,CAWSRGSYNEQFF,TGTGCCTGGAGTAGGGGCTCCTACAATGAGCAGTTCTTC
.,TRBJ1-3,TRBV28,14,.,CASVPGTSGNTIYF,TGTGCCAGCGTCCCAGGAACCTCTGGAAACACCATATATTTT
.,TRBJ1-1,TRBV19,14,.,CASSLQGQNTEAFF,TGTGCCAGTAGTCTCCAAGGACAGAACACTGAAGCTTTCTTT
.,TRBJ2-7,TRBV4-2,15,once,CASSQDPLWGIEQYF,TGTGCCAGCAGCCAAGACCCCTTATGGGGCATCGAGCAGTACTTC
.,TRBJ2-7,TRBV19,14,few,CASSSGHASYEQYF,TGTGCCAGTAGTTCAGGGCATGCATCCTACGAGCAGTACTTC
.,TRBJ2-2,TRBV12-3/TRBV12-4,13,.,CASSRANTGELFF,TGTGCCAGCTCGCGCGCAAACACCGGGGAGCTGTTTTTT